Here is one T cell receptor beta chain with its context. What it binds is unknown. This sample is part of a study of blood T cells in healthy people across ages. Study-wide context: Capturing about one barcoded beta molecule per two T cells was achieved by template switching.

Findings and limits, study-wide: The unknown donor CMV status may have confounded expanded clonotype changes. PBMCs went unsorted, and a conclusive naive versus antigen-experienced comparison was therefore prevented.

The people who gave samples were healthy Caucasians from Russia, aged roughly 6 to 90. Germline V lookup: CDR1 DFQATT, CDR2 SNEGSKA (reference sequence). CDR3 length: 13 residues. V was clipped by 6 bases and J by 3 bases, with 14 bases between them. With a J-beta primer mix and a sample-barcoded 5' primer, a second PCR ran about 7 to 11 cycles. MiXCR, applied by TCRdb to the 5' RACE reads, yields one record per CDR3 protein. The profile shows roughly 1,500,000 distinct CDR3 sequences, roughly 32% of them singletons. Sequenced sample: blood. V gene TRBV20-1 combines with J gene TRBJ1-2; weak D call: TRBD1 (5 bases). The receptor comes from a woman aged 25 to 39 in good health. The DNA of the CDR3 is TGCAGTGCGGGGCAGACGGCCCACTATGGCTACACCTTC. Protein product: CSAGQTAHYGYTF.